This T cell receptor (beta chain) is drawn from a study of glioma-infiltrating T cells after dendritic cell vaccination. Broader study findings: Patients with more pretreatment TILs had longer time to progression and survival.

Profiling relied on immunoSEQ multiplex PCR, and the TCRdb table lists in-frame clones only, not all of them. The sample shows some 90,000 clones, 70% to 90% of them seen only once. On this clone: Its antigen is unknown.

The CDR3 has 17 residues. Time point meaning: after dendritic cell vaccination, including at tumor progression/relapse. The starting material was blood, obtained after dendritic cell vaccination. The clonotype originates from a human donor with glioblastoma. J is TRBJ2-3 and V is TRBV21-1; the table's D gene call, TRBD1, was not cross checked with the DNA. TRBV21-1 constitutes a pseudogene. The CDR3 is CASSKVQETTSTDTQYF. The DNA of the CDR3 is TGTGCCAGCAGCAAAGTTCAGGAAACCACTAGCACAGATACGCAGTATTTT.